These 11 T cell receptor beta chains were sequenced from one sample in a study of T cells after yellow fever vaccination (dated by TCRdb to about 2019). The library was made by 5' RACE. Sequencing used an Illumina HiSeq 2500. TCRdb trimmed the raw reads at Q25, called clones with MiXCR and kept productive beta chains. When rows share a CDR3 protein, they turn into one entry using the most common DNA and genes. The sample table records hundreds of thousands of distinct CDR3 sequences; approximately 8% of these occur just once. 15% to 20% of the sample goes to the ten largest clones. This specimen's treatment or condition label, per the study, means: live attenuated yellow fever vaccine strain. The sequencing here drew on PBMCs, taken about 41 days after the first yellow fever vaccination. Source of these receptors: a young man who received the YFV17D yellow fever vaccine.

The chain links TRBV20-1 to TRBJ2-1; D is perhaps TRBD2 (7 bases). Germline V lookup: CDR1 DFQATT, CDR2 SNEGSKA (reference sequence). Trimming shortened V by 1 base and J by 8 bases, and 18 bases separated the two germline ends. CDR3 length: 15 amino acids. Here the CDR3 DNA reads TGCAGTGCTAGAGGGGGGGGCATGAGAGTTCATGAGCAGTTCTTC. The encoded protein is CSARGGGMRVHEQFF.

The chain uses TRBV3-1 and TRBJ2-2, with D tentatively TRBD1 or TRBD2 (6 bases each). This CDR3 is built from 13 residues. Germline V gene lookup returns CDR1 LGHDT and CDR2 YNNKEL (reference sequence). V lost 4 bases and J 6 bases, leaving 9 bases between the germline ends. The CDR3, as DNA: TGTGCCAGCAGCCCCCGGGGGCCCGGGGAGCTGTTTTTT. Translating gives CASSPRGPGELFF.

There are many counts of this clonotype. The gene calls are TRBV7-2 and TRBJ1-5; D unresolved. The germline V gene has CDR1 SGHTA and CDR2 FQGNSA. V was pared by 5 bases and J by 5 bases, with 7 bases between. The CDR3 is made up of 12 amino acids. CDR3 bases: TGTGCCAGCAGCCACTACGATCAGCCCCAGCATTTT. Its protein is CASSHYDQPQHF.

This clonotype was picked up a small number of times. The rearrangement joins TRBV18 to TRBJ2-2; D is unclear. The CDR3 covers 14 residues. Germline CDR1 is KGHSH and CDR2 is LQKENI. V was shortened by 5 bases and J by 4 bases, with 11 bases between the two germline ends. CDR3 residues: CASSEEVFTGELFF. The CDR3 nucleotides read TGTGCCAGCTCAGAGGAAGTTTTCACCGGGGAGCTGTTTTTT. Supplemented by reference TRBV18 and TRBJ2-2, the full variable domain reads NAGVMQNPRHLVRRRGQEARLRCSPMKGHSHVYWYRQLPEEGLKFMVYLQKENIIDESGMPKERFSAEFPKEGPSILRIQQVVRGDSAAYFCASSEEVFTGELFFGEGSRLTVL.

The CDR3 protein is CAISKPGQGATAIYEQYF. The CDR3 DNA reads TGTGCCATCAGTAAACCGGGACAGGGAGCGACAGCTATCTACGAGCAGTACTTC. This sequence joins TRBV10-3 and TRBJ2-7, with 9 bases identical to TRBD1. V gave up 5 bases and J gave up 3 bases; unmatched junction bases: 17. The CDR3 loop spans 18 amino acids. Per the germline V gene, CDR1 is ENHRY and CDR2 is SYGVKD.

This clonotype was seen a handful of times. CDR3 coding DNA: TGCGCCAGCAGCCAAGGACAGGGGCCCAAGGAAAAACTGTTTTTT. Encoded protein: CASSQGQGPKEKLFF. The chain carries TRBV4-3 and TRBJ1-4, with TRBD1 matching 8 bases. The junction had 6 bases not matched to a gene; V was cut back by 1 base and J by 8 bases. Germline V gene lookup returns CDR1 LGHNA and CDR2 YSLEER. The CDR3 extends over 15 amino acids.

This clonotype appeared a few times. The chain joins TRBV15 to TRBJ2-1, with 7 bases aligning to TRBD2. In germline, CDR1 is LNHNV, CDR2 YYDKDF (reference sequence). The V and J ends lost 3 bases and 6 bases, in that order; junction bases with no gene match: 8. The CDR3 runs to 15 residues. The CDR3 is CATSRERGGGNEQFF. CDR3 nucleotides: TGTGCCACCAGCAGGGAGCGGGGCGGTGGCAATGAGCAGTTCTTC.

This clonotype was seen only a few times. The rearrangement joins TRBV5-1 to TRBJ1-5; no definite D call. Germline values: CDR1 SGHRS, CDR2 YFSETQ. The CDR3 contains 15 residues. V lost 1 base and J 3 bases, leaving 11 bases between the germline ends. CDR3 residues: CASSLFPDSNQPQHF. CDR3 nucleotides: TGCGCCAGCAGCTTGTTTCCAGATTCCAATCAGCCCCAGCATTTT.

The CDR3 loop reads CASSPRSLNTEAFF. CDR3 coding DNA: TGTGCCAGCAGCCCACGGTCCTTGAACACTGAAGCTTTCTTT. This chain uses TRBV6-1 with TRBJ1-1; D unclear. This CDR3 is 14 amino acids long. Germline CDR1 MNHNS, CDR2 SASEGT. With 6 bases removed from V and 0 bases from J, the gap between germline ends came to 11 bases.

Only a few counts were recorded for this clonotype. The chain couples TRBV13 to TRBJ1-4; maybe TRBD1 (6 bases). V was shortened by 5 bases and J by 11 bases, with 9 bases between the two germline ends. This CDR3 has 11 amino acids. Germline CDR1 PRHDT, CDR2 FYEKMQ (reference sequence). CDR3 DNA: TGTGCCAGCAGCATGAGGGGGAAACTGTTTTTT. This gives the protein CASSMRGKLFF.

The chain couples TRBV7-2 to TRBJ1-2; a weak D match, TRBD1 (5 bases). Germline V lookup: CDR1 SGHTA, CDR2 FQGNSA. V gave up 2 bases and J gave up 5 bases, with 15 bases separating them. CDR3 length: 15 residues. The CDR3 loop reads CASSLFPGSEYGYTF. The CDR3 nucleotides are TGTGCCAGCAGCTTATTTCCAGGGTCGGAGTATGGCTACACCTTC.